This TCR beta chain was recovered during a study of cytomegalovirus exposure and HLA in healthy donors. Study conclusions and caveats: A subsequent analysis found that TCR clusters from the first cohort also tended to co-occur in the 120 validation repertoires, with approximately 94% of cluster scores above 0.

The table came from immunoSEQ multiplex PCR; TCRdb's copy has only in-frame clones and leaves some out. The table includes roughly 70,000 clones, nearly 96% detected once. As to this clone: What it binds is unknown.

The V gene lost 3 bases and the J gene lost 5 bases, with 17 bases spanning the gap. Looked up from germline, CDR1 is SGHNT and CDR2 is YENEEA. This CDR3 contains 15 residues. This sequence was found in a woman under 30 in good health and CMV-seropositive. The rearrangement joins TRBV11-3 to TRBJ2-7; TRBD2 is a possible D gene (7 bases). The sample consisted of PBMCs. This chain's CDR3 is CASSFQGRVPNEQYF. The CDR3 nucleotides are TGTGCCAGCAGCTTCCAGGGGAGGGTACCGAACGAGCAGTACTTC.